Below are 15 T cell receptor beta chains sequenced from a single sample in a study of cytomegalovirus exposure and HLA in healthy donors. Primers included in the PCR were 60 Vbeta and 13 Jbeta primers. Libraries were prepared by immunoSEQ multiplex PCR; TCRdb keeps only in-frame clonotypes and omits some of them. The table records around 170,000 clones, roughly 83% of them present only once. The sequenced material came from PBMCs. The receptors originated from a young woman in good health and CMV-seronegative.

J is TRBJ2-3 and V is TRBV28, with D possibly being TRBD2 (6 bases). This CDR3 has 13 residues. V was cut by 7 bases and J by 1 base, with 9 bases left in between. CDR1 is MDHEN and CDR2 is SYDVKM in the germline V gene. CDR3 region: CASNGGGTDTQYF. The CDR3 nucleotides read TGTGCCAGCAACGGGGGAGGCACAGATACGCAGTATTTT.

This sequence joins TRBV7-2 and TRBJ1-5, with 9 positions matching TRBD1. The CDR3 is 16 residues long. With V trimmed by 0 bases and J by 3 bases, 3 bases remained unmatched. In germline, CDR1 is SGHTA, CDR2 FQGNSA. CDR3 sequence reads: CASSLAGTGNNQPQHF. DNA of the CDR3: TGTGCCAGCAGCTTAGCGGGGACAGGGAACAATCAGCCCCAGCATTTT. Based on the CDR3 plus reference TRBV7-2 and TRBJ1-5, the full variable domain is GAGVSQSPSNKVTEKGKDVELRCDPISGHTALYWYRQSLGQGLEFLIYFQGNSAPDKSGLPSDRFSAERTGGSVSTLTIQRTQQEDSAVYLCASSLAGTGNNQPQHFGDGTRLSIL.

This clone came up once. The V call is TRBV28, the J call TRBJ2-7, with 8 bases that match TRBD1. Losses at the gene ends were 6 bases for V and 3 bases for J; bases not matched to a gene: 10. This CDR3 is built from 15 residues. The germline V gene has CDR1 MDHEN and CDR2 SYDVKM. The CDR3 DNA sequence: TGTGCCAGCAGCTTCGACTACAGGGGGGACTACGAGCAGTACTTC. Translated, it gives CASSFDYRGDYEQYF.

The rearrangement links TRBV5-8 to TRBJ2-7; unclear D gene. CDR3 length: 11 amino acids. The V end lost 1 base, the J end lost 3 bases, and 2 bases lay between the germline ends. Germline V gene lookup returns CDR1 SGHTS and CDR2 YDEGEE. DNA for the CDR3: TGTGCCAGCAGCTTGCACTACGAGCAGTACTTC. It codes for CASSLHYEQYF.

This chain joins TRBV28 and TRBJ1-2; 7 bases agree with TRBD1. Germline values: CDR1 MDHEN, CDR2 SYDVKM. J lost 7 bases, V lost 6 bases, and 14 bases had no gene match. The CDR3 contains 15 residues. The CDR3 DNA follows: TGTGCCAGCAGACCAGGGTGGTCCCCAGGGGGTGGCTACACCTTC. Translating it yields CASRPGWSPGGGYTF.

V and J are TRBV10-2 and TRBJ2-1; D perhaps matches TRBD1 (6 bases). Trimming took 4 bases from V and 5 from J, leaving 6 bases between them. Germline CDR1 WSHSY, CDR2 SAAADI. The CDR3 has 12 amino acids. The DNA for the CDR3 is TGCGCCAGCAGTGGGACAGACAATGAGCAGTTCTTC. Translating it yields CASSGTDNEQFF.

The V and J genes are TRBV27 and TRBJ1-5, with unresolved D. Per the germline V gene, CDR1 is MNHEY and CDR2 is SMNVEV (reference sequence). The CDR3 is 14 residues long. V lost 3 bases and J lost 5, with 11 bases in between. CDR3: CASSFGPNDQPQHF. CDR3 nucleotides: TGTGCCAGCAGTTTCGGTCCTAACGATCAGCCCCAGCATTTT.

Regarding this clone: A read error may produce the germline difference seen at one junction end. The chain combines TRBV5-1 with TRBJ2-7; 11 bases agree with TRBD1. Germline V gives CDR1 SGHRS, CDR2 YFSETQ. The CDR3 is made up of 12 amino acids. The CDR3: CASSFAGTGGLF. CDR3 nucleotides: TGCGCCAGCAGTTTCGCGGGGACAGGGGGACTCTTC.

This chain connects TRBV18 to TRBJ2-5; possibly TRBD1 for D (6 bases). Trimming removed 3 bases at V and 2 bases at J, with 16 bases between. The CDR3 runs 16 residues. The germline V gene encodes CDR1 KGHSH and CDR2 LQKENI. The CDR3 region is CASSPLRTALQETQYF. DNA for the CDR3: TGTGCCAGCTCACCCCTGCGGACAGCCCTACAAGAGACCCAGTACTTC.

The table lists this clone with a count of one. The chain uses TRBV6-1 and TRBJ2-3; TRBD1 agrees at 8 bases. From germline, CDR1 is MNHNS and CDR2 SASEGT. The ends lost 5 bases at V and 3 bases at J; junction bases unmatched: 7. This CDR3 has 15 residues. In DNA form, the CDR3 reads TGTGCCAGCAGTCGCAGGGGGCGATCGACAGATACGCAGTATTTT. Protein product: CASSRRGRSTDTQYF.

The gene calls are TRBV6-1 and TRBJ2-2; D is uncertain. The ends were cut back, 6 bases at V and 4 bases at J, with 9 bases in the middle. This CDR3 region has 13 residues. CDR1 and CDR2 from the germline V gene are MNHNS and SASEGT. The CDR3 DNA reads TGTGCCAGCAGGTTTACATCCACCGGGGAGCTGTTTTTT. It is translated as CASRFTSTGELFF.

The chain recombines TRBV7-9 with TRBJ2-5; perhaps TRBD1 as D (5 bases). V was clipped by 2 bases and J by 1 base, with 14 bases between them. CDR1 is SEHNR and CDR2 is FQNEAQ in the germline V gene (reference sequence). CDR3 length: 16 residues. DNA for the CDR3: TGTGCCAGCAGCTTAAGTGGGGCGATGCTCCAAGAGACCCAGTACTTC. Protein product: CASSLSGAMLQETQYF.

This chain joins TRBV6-1 and TRBJ2-1; no clear D gene. The CDR3 has 12 residues. Between the trimmed V and J ends, which lost 0 bases and 6 bases, there was a span of 3 bases. Looked up from germline, CDR1 is MNHNS and CDR2 is SASEGT. In nucleotides, the CDR3 is TGTGCCAGCAGTGAAGCGGCCAATGAGCAGTTCTTC. Residues: CASSEAANEQFF.

The CDR3 nucleotides read TGCGCCAGCAGCACCCGGACAGGGAATGAAAAACTGTTTTTT. Its translation is CASSTRTGNEKLFF. This chain connects TRBV4-1 to TRBJ1-4; TRBD1 aligns across 8 bases. CDR1 is MGHRA, CDR2 YSYEKL, per germline. This CDR3 spans 14 amino acids. V shed 5 bases and J 5 bases; nucleotides not matched to a gene: 4.

The chain is built from TRBV11-2 and TRBJ1-1; D unclear. The CDR3 length is 19 residues. Trimming pared 4 bases from V and 4 bases from J, leaving 28 bases between. Germline V gene lookup returns CDR1 SGHAT and CDR2 FQNNGV. The CDR3 DNA reads TGTGCCAGCAGCTATAACTCCCGCCCGATCGAGGGCTATGGCACTGAAGCTTTCTTT. Protein product: CASSYNSRPIEGYGTEAFF.